These 8 T cell receptor beta chains originate from one sample sequenced in a study of T cell responses to AZD1222 COVID-19 vaccine. Assay used: immunoSEQ multiplex PCR; TCRdb lists only in-frame clones, some missing. The profile covers about 130,000 clones, with about 90% appearing a single time and under 2% taken by the ten largest. Sequencing was performed on peripheral blood, taken 28 days after the second AZD1222 dose. All receptors come from an adult who received the AZD1222 COVID-19 vaccine.

The chain is built from TRBV19 and TRBJ2-5; 8 nucleotides line up with TRBD2. Germline trimming cut 3 bases from V and 5 bases from J; bases unmatched to any gene: 5. In germline, CDR1 is LNHDA, CDR2 SQIVND (reference sequence). This CDR3 has 14 residues. The CDR3 DNA is TGTGCCAGTAGTATCAGGCTAGCGGGTGAGACCCAGTACTTC. It yields the protein CASSIRLAGETQYF.

The chain combines TRBV21-1 with TRBJ1-2. TRBV21-1 is tagged as a pseudogene. CDR3 length equals 11 residues. CDR3 nucleotide sequence: TGTGCCAGCAGCCCTGTCGGTGGCTACACCTTC. Protein product: CASSPVGGYTF.

This clone has just one count. The CDR3 region is CASSLSGYPNTEAFF. CDR3 DNA: TGTGCCAGCAGCTTATCTGGCTACCCGAACACTGAAGCTTTCTTT. This sequence joins TRBV7-2 and TRBJ1-1; D uncertain. The CDR3 is 15 amino acids. Deletions cut 2 bases from V and 1 base from J, with 11 bases between. The germline V gene encodes CDR1 SGHTA and CDR2 FQGNSA.

This chain joins TRBV2 and TRBJ2-1; D ambiguous. The V gene's germline CDR1 is SNHLY and CDR2 FYNNEI. The V end was cut by 4 bases, the J end by 1 base, with 8 bases between. The CDR3 has 14 residues. CDR3 nucleotides: TGTGCCAGCAGTGTTCTGGAGTCCTACAATGAGCAGTTCTTC. Amino acids: CASSVLESYNEQFF.

This clone appeared once. V and J are TRBV28 and TRBJ2-1; the D gene is possibly TRBD2 (5 bases). V was clipped by 1 base and J by 0 bases, with 7 bases between them. Germline CDR1 MDHEN, CDR2 SYDVKM. The CDR3 runs 15 residues. The CDR3 is CASSLYTSSYNEQFF. The CDR3 coding sequence is TGTGCCAGCAGTTTATATACTAGCTCCTACAATGAGCAGTTCTTC. The variable domain in full, with the rest retrieved from reference TRBV28 and TRBJ2-1, is DVKVTQSSRYLVKRTGEKVFLECVQDMDHENMFWYRQDPGLGLRLIYFSYDVKMKEKGDIPEGYSVSREKKERFSLILESASTNQTSMYLCASSLYTSSYNEQFFGPGTRLTVL.

This clone came up once. The V and J genes are TRBV4-1 and TRBJ2-3, with TRBD1 as a possible D gene (5 bases). Germline lookup yields CDR1 MGHRA and CDR2 YSYEKL. The CDR3 is 14 residues long. Trimming took off 1 base at V and 2 bases at J, with 7 bases between the two ends. DNA of the CDR3: TGCGCCAGCAGCCAAGCAGGGTCCACAGATACGCAGTATTTT. This gives the protein CASSQAGSTDTQYF.

V and J are TRBV11-2 and TRBJ1-1; D call uncertain. Between the trimmed V and J ends, which lost 1 base and 3 bases, there was a span of 12 bases. The CDR3 consists of 15 residues. Looked up from germline, CDR1 is SGHAT and CDR2 is FQNNGV. CDR3 bases: TGTGCCAGCAGCTTAGGGGCAGGCGGAGACACTGAAGCTTTCTTT. Translating gives CASSLGAGGDTEAFF.

This clone occurred once. The chain joins TRBV27 to TRBJ2-5; D unresolved. In germline, CDR1 is MNHEY, CDR2 SMNVEV (reference sequence). The CDR3 runs to 15 residues. The V end was cut by 0 bases, the J end by 1 base, with 9 bases between. The CDR3 region is CASSLSWTPQETQYF. Here the CDR3 DNA reads TGTGCCAGCAGTTTATCGTGGACGCCCCAAGAGACCCAGTACTTC.